What follows are 7 T cell receptor beta chains derived from one specimen sequenced in a study of neurological immune-mediated disorders. Using its own MiXCR run on the 5' RACE reads, TCRdb lists one record per CDR3 protein. This table has 20,000 or so distinct CDR3 sequences, approximately 7.3% appearing once. Sequencing was performed on CD8+ T cells from blood. All receptors derive from a woman aged 25 to 39 with HTLV-1-associated myelopathy (HAM/TSP).

This clonotype has ten or more counts. The V gene is TRBV15, the J gene TRBJ1-4; D perhaps matches TRBD1 (5 bases). The V gene's germline CDR1 is LNHNV and CDR2 YYDKDF (reference sequence). The germline V and J ends were trimmed by 0 bases and 8 bases, with 7 bases remaining between them. There are 13 residues in the CDR3. The CDR3 loop is CATSREHREKLFF. DNA of the CDR3: TGTGCCACCAGCAGAGAACACAGGGAAAAACTGTTTTTT.

The chain uses TRBV12-3 or TRBV12-4 and TRBJ2-2; TRBD2 matches at 14 bases. This CDR3 is built from 16 residues. Trimming took 6 bases from V and 7 from J; bases not matched to a gene: 7. The CDR3 coding sequence is TGTGCCAGCAGGCCGGGACTAGCGGGGGAGGGCGGGGAGCTGTTTTTT. The encoded protein is CASRPGLAGEGGELFF.

The sample holds many counts of this clonotype. V and J are TRBV19 and TRBJ2-7; TRBD1 agrees at 8 bases. After removal of 3 bases from V and 0 bases from J, the junction contained 1 base not matched to a gene. Germline V gene sequence: CDR1 LNHDA, CDR2 SQIVND (reference sequence). The CDR3 is 14 residues long. In DNA form, the CDR3 reads TGTGCCAGTAGTATTGGGACAGGCTCCTACGAGCAGTACTTC. Protein sequence: CASSIGTGSYEQYF.

Many counts were recorded for this clonotype. This chain links TRBV29-1 with TRBJ1-1, with D maybe TRBD1 (5 bases). The length of the CDR3 is 14 residues. V was trimmed by 6 bases and J by 4 bases, leaving 18 bases between them. Germline assignment: CDR1 SQVTM and CDR2 ANQGSEA. The CDR3 coding sequence is TGCAGCGTGGGATCCAGGGTTGAGGCCACTGAAGCTTTCTTT. It specifies CSVGSRVEATEAFF.

At least ten counts were recorded for this clonotype. The chain has TRBV3-1 and TRBJ1-2; 7 bases fit TRBD1. This CDR3 has 14 amino acids. V was clipped by 1 base and J by 3 bases; unmatched bases: 2. Germline V gives CDR1 LGHDT, CDR2 YNNKEL (reference sequence). CDR3 region: CASSQGQGDYGYTF. As DNA, the CDR3 is TGTGCCAGCAGCCAAGGACAGGGAGACTATGGCTACACCTTC. The complete variable domain, with remaining parts taken from reference TRBV3-1 and TRBJ1-2, reads DTAVSQTPKYLVTQMGNDKSIKCEQNLGHDTMYWYKQDSKKFLKIMFSYNNKELIINETVPNRFSPKSPDKAHLNLHINSLELGDSAVYFCASSQGQGDYGYTFGSGTRLTVV.

This clonotype was counted a few times. J is TRBJ2-7 and V is TRBV4-2; D is unclear. Looked up from germline, CDR1 is LGHNA and CDR2 is YNFKEQ. V was shortened by 1 base and J by 5 bases, with 12 bases between the two germline ends. This CDR3 has 14 residues. The CDR3 DNA sequence: TGTGCCAGCAGCCAAGGAATGGAGTACAACGAGCAGTACTTC. This codes for CASSQGMEYNEQYF.

This clonotype was recorded many times. The chain recombines TRBV10-3 with TRBJ2-7; no clear D gene. Trimming took off 0 bases at V and 1 base at J, with 16 bases between the two ends. The CDR3 runs to 17 residues. Germline V CDR1 and CDR2: ENHRY, SYGVKD. CDR3 nucleotide sequence: TGTGCCATCAGTGAGTCGGCCTTAAAGTTCAGTTCCTACGAGCAGTACTTC. This codes for CAISESALKFSSYEQYF.